This entry lists 28 T cell receptor beta chains sequenced from one sample in a study of T cells in Graves' hyperthyroidism and ophthalmopathy. Template material for amplifying TCR beta CDR3 regions consisted of RNA transcripts. The HTBI set primed first-round TCR CDR3 RT-PCR. From the multiplex PCR reads, TCRdb called clonotypes with MiXCR, one entry per CDR3 protein. The sample includes some 760,000 distinct CDR3 sequences, around 15% seen only once; the top ten take 10%. Material: blood. Receptors were obtained from a woman aged 18-30 years with Graves' hyperthyroidism.

With regard to this clonotype: This may be a read error: a much more frequent sequence differs by one nucleotide. The chain links TRBV13 to TRBJ2-7; the D gene is possibly TRBD2 (6 bases). The tail of the sequence fits TRBJ2-1 better, so the J call may be wrong. The CDR3 runs 16 residues. Germline-derived CDR1 and CDR2 are PRHDT and FYEKMQ (reference sequence). The CDR3 protein is CASRERSGRIPYEQFF. The DNA of the CDR3 is TGTGCCAGCAGGGAACGAAGCGGGCGTATCCCATACGAGCAGTTCTTC.

The chain combines TRBV27 with TRBJ2-3; D call uncertain. The CDR3 sequence is 15 residues long. CDR1 is MNHEY and CDR2 is SMNVEV in the germline V gene (reference sequence). V dropped 5 bases and J dropped 3 bases, with 15 bases sitting between them. CDR3 sequence: CASSPSSRRTDTQYF. The CDR3 region has the DNA TGTGCCAGCAGTCCCAGCTCACGGCGGACAGATACGCAGTATTTT.

At least ten counts were recorded for this clonotype. The CDR3 is CASSPGLAGSHLDNEQFF. The CDR3 DNA sequence: TGTGCCAGCAGCCCGGGACTAGCGGGAAGTCACCTTGACAATGAGCAGTTCTTC. The J gene is TRBJ2-1, the V gene TRBV7-8, with 13 bases fitting TRBD2. Per germline, CDR1 SGHVS and CDR2 FQNEAQ. This CDR3 has 18 residues. V shed 5 bases, J shed 5 bases, and the junction held 12 bases outside the gene matches. The variable domain in full, with the rest retrieved from reference TRBV7-8 and TRBJ2-1, is GAGVSQSPRYKVAKRGQDVALRCDPISGHVSLFWYQQALGQGPEFLTYFQNEAQLDKSGLPSDRFFAERPEGSVSTLKIQRTQQEDSAVYLCASSPGLAGSHLDNEQFFGPGTRLTVL.

This clonotype was detected many times. The rearrangement links TRBV7-9 to TRBJ2-7; 7 bases fit TRBD2. Germline trimming cut 5 bases from V and 2 bases from J; bases unmatched to any gene: 9. This CDR3 is 15 amino acids long. Looked up from germline, CDR1 is SEHNR and CDR2 is FQNEAQ (reference sequence). The CDR3 nucleotides read TGTGCCAGCAGCCCAATAGCGGGTGCACCCTACGAGCAGTACTTC. Translation: CASSPIAGAPYEQYF.

There are many counts of this clonotype. This sequence joins TRBV10-3 and TRBJ1-1; the D is unclear. The CDR3 runs to 12 residues. Germline lookup yields CDR1 ENHRY and CDR2 SYGVKD. V was cut by 3 bases and J by 6 bases, with 8 bases left in between. CDR3 amino acids: CAISESLSEAFF. CDR3 nucleotides: TGTGCCATCAGTGAATCCCTCTCTGAAGCTTTCTTT.

This clonotype was seen at least ten times. The rearrangement uses TRBV6-2 or TRBV6-3 and TRBJ2-1; D gene unclear. The CDR3 loop spans 17 amino acids. V lost 0 bases and J lost 0, with 12 bases in between. Germline CDR1 MNHEY, CDR2 SVGEGT. The CDR3 sequence is CASSYSGVTISYNEQFF. CDR3 nucleotides: TGTGCCAGCAGTTACTCAGGTGTCACGATCTCCTACAATGAGCAGTTCTTC.

This clonotype was seen ten or more times. V usage is TRBV10-1 and J usage is TRBJ1-1; TRBD1 might be the D (5 bases). In germline, CDR1 is WNHNN, CDR2 SYGVQD (reference sequence). The V and J ends lost 4 bases and 1 base respectively, with 13 bases between them. This CDR3 contains 15 residues. The CDR3 sequence is CASSVGAIGNTEAFF. CDR3 nucleotide sequence: TGCGCCAGCAGTGTCGGGGCCATCGGGAACACTGAAGCTTTCTTT.

At least ten counts were recorded for this clonotype. V usage is TRBV5-5 and J usage is TRBJ1-2; the D gene is possibly TRBD1 (6 bases). With 0 bases removed from V and 4 bases from J, the gap between germline ends came to 28 bases. CDR3 length: 20 residues. The germline gives CDR1 SGHKS, CDR2 YYEKEE (reference sequence). The CDR3 DNA reads as TGTGCCAGCAGCTTGGCAGGGGCAGCCTATTGGAGGAGAGAGGGCTATGGCTACACCTTC. This codes for CASSLAGAAYWRREGYGYTF. Full variable domain (rest looked up from reference TRBV5-5 and TRBJ1-2): DAGVTQSPTHLIKTRGQQVTLRCSPISGHKSVSWYQQVLGQGPQFIFQYYEKEERGRGNFPDRFSARQFPNYSSELNVNALLLGDSALYLCASSLAGAAYWRREGYGYTFGSGTRLTVV.

The CDR3 bases are TGTGCCAGCAGCCCCGGGACAGGGGAGAATTCCTACGAGCAGTACTTC. It yields the protein CASSPGTGENSYEQYF. V usage is TRBV7-9 and J usage is TRBJ2-7; 10 positions agree with TRBD1. The CDR3 has 16 residues. Losses at the gene ends were 5 bases for V and 1 base for J; bases not matched to a gene: 8. The germline V gene has CDR1 SEHNR and CDR2 FQNEAQ (reference sequence). The whole variable domain, remainder taken from reference TRBV7-9 and TRBJ2-7, is DTGVSQNPRHKITKRGQNVTFRCDPISEHNRLYWYRQTLGQGPEFLTYFQNEAQLEKSRLLSDRFSAERPKGSFSTLEIQRTEQGDSAMYLCASSPGTGENSYEQYFGPGTRLTVT.

This chain links TRBV10-3 with TRBJ2-7; the match to TRBD2 covers 8 bases. The germline V gene has CDR1 ENHRY and CDR2 SYGVKD. CDR3 length: 15 residues. Trimming removed 3 bases from V and 0 bases from J; junction bases left unmatched: 4. The CDR3 here is CAISDAREASYEQYF. The CDR3 coding sequence is TGTGCCATCAGTGATGCGCGGGAGGCCTCCTACGAGCAGTACTTC.

This clonotype was counted a few times. This chain uses TRBV10-3 with TRBJ1-5, with 7 bases aligning to TRBD1. J lost 4 bases, V lost 0 bases, and 3 bases had no gene match. Germline values: CDR1 ENHRY, CDR2 SYGVKD. CDR3 size: 15 residues. The DNA for the CDR3 is TGTGCCATCAGTGAGTCTGGGACAGAGAATCAGCCCCAGCATTTT. This encodes CAISESGTENQPQHF.

The rearrangement links TRBV7-9 to TRBJ1-1; D gene unclear. Trimming took 3 bases from V and 0 from J, leaving 14 bases between them. In germline, CDR1 is SEHNR, CDR2 FQNEAQ (reference sequence). The CDR3 is 16 residues long. CDR3 DNA: TGTGCCAGCAGCTTCAGTGTGGTGGGTGTGAACACTGAAGCTTTCTTT. Protein sequence: CASSFSVVGVNTEAFF.

This clonotype was counted between two and nine times. The chain carries TRBV19 and TRBJ1-1; D is possibly TRBD1 (6 bases). V was trimmed by 3 bases and J by 5 bases, leaving 10 bases between them. Germline V gene sequence: CDR1 LNHDA, CDR2 SQIVND (reference sequence). The length of the CDR3 is 13 residues. CDR3 DNA: TGTGCCAGTAGTATGGGGCAGGGGACTGAAGCTTTCTTT. Amino acids: CASSMGQGTEAFF.

This clonotype occurred many times. The gene calls are TRBV7-8 and TRBJ2-5; 8 bases map to TRBD2. CDR3 length: 17 residues. V was clipped by 2 bases and J by 6 bases; unmatched bases: 14. Germline V gene data show CDR1 as SGHVS and CDR2 as FQNEAQ. The CDR3, as DNA: TGTGCCAGCAGCTTACTTGGACGGGAGGGGCCTCAAAAGACCCAGTACTTC. Amino acid sequence: CASSLLGREGPQKTQYF.

This clonotype was seen a few times. This chain connects TRBV27 to TRBJ2-5, with a possible D match to TRBD1 (6 bases). Germline V gene lookup returns CDR1 MNHEY and CDR2 SMNVEV (reference sequence). The length of the CDR3 is 15 residues. V was cut by 2 bases and J by 4 bases, with 14 bases left in between. CDR3 bases: TGTGCCAGCAGTTTAACCTCAGGGGTTGTAGAGACCCAGTACTTC. Translated, it gives CASSLTSGVVETQYF.

In DNA, the CDR3 is TGTGCCAGCAGACGGACTAGCGGGAGTTTCGGGGAGCTGTTTTTT. It specifies CASRRTSGSFGELFF. The V call is TRBV28, the J call TRBJ2-2, with 13 bases identical to TRBD2. V trimming: 6 bases; J trimming: 7 bases; junction bases outside the gene matches: 5. This CDR3 region has 15 residues. Germline V gives CDR1 MDHEN, CDR2 SYDVKM.

To note about this clonotype: A much larger clone lies one base from this, so it may be a read error. The CDR3 end shows no conserved phenylalanine or tryptophan, and so a read error is likely. V usage is TRBV28 and J usage is TRBJ1-5; D is ambiguous. The CDR3 has 15 amino acids. V was cut by 5 bases and J by 7 bases, with 18 bases left in between. Per the germline V gene, CDR1 is MDHEN and CDR2 is SYDVKM. The CDR3 bases are TGTGCCAGCAGTCCCTCCTATCACGAAATCCAGCCCCAGCATCTT. It is translated as CASSPSYHEIQPQHL.

This clonotype was counted between two and nine times. Written as DNA, the CDR3 is TGTGCCAGCTCACGACTAGCATTGGGCTTGCATGAGCAGTTCTTC. Its translation: CASSRLALGLHEQFF. The chain carries TRBV18 and TRBJ2-1; TRBD2 aligns across 7 bases. The J segment lost 8 bases and the V segment lost 4 bases, leaving 11 bases of the junction unmatched. CDR3 size: 15 residues. Germline values: CDR1 KGHSH, CDR2 LQKENI.

This clonotype was detected many times. This sequence joins TRBV11-3 and TRBJ2-2; no clear D gene. The germline CDR1 and CDR2 sequences are SGHNT and YENEEA. The CDR3 loop spans 14 amino acids. Trimming took off 2 bases at V and 2 bases at J, with 6 bases between the two ends. CDR3 in amino acids: CASSLKVNTGELFF. The DNA of the CDR3 is TGTGCCAGCAGCTTAAAGGTTAACACCGGGGAGCTGTTTTTT.

In this sample, this clonotype turned up a few times. It may be a read error: a sequence one base away is much more abundant. The V gene is TRBV11-2, the J gene TRBJ2-5; tentative D call: TRBD1 (6 bases). The CDR3 totals 15 residues. Germline-derived CDR1 and CDR2 are SGHAT and FQNNGV. The DNA for the CDR3 is TGTGCCTGCAGCCGAGGGACAACCCTCCGGGAGACCCAGTACTTC. Translated: CACSRGTTLRETQYF.

This rearrangement joins TRBV19 to TRBJ2-1; 10 bases agree with TRBD2. The CDR3 has 14 amino acids. Germline values: CDR1 LNHDA, CDR2 SQIVND (reference sequence). With V trimmed by 10 bases and J by 9 bases, 12 bases remained unmatched. Here the CDR3 reads CATKSGRASGEQFF. The CDR3, as DNA: TGTGCCACAAAAAGCGGGAGGGCCAGCGGTGAGCAGTTCTTC. The whole variable domain, remainder taken from reference TRBV19 and TRBJ2-1, is DGGITQSPKYLFRKEGQNVTLSCEQNLNHDAMYWYRQDPGQGLRLIYYSQIVNDFQKGDIAEGYSVSREKKESFPLTVTSAQKNPTAFYLCATKSGRASGEQFFGPGTRLTVL.

This clonotype was seen at least ten times. The gene calls are TRBV24-1 and TRBJ2-7, with TRBD2 matching 13 bases. The CDR3 has 17 residues. CDR1 and CDR2 (germline): KGHDR, SFDVKD. The ends lost 2 bases at V and 3 bases at J; junction bases unmatched: 6. The CDR3 reads CATSDSPGLAGNYEQYF. The CDR3 DNA sequence: TGTGCCACCAGTGATTCCCCGGGACTAGCGGGGAACTACGAGCAGTACTTC.

This clonotype showed up just a few times. This sequence joins TRBV27 and TRBJ2-7, with 7 nucleotides matching TRBD2. Germline assignment: CDR1 MNHEY and CDR2 SMNVEV (reference sequence). This CDR3 region has 12 residues. V was clipped by 5 bases and J by 7 bases; unmatched bases: 5. The CDR3 is CASSLNGREQYF. In DNA form, the CDR3 reads TGTGCCAGCAGTCTGAACGGGAGGGAGCAGTACTTC.

This clonotype was observed a handful of times. This chain connects TRBV19 to TRBJ1-1; D is unclear. This CDR3 spans 13 amino acids. The V gene's germline CDR1 is LNHDA and CDR2 SQIVND (reference sequence). Trimming shortened V by 3 bases and J by 0 bases, and 5 bases separated the two germline ends. CDR3 sequence (DNA): TGTGCCAGTAGTATCTGGATGAACACTGAAGCTTTCTTT. It codes for CASSIWMNTEAFF.

Turning to this clonotype: One base away lies a much larger clone, so this may be a sequencing read error. V gene TRBV27 combines with J gene TRBJ2-3, with D uncertain. The V gene's germline CDR1 is MNHEY and CDR2 SMNVEV (reference sequence). The CDR3 runs to 13 residues. V was cut by 5 bases and J by 4 bases, with 10 bases left in between. The CDR3 spells CASSGSPSDTQYF. The CDR3 DNA is TGTGCCAGCAGTGGTAGCCCTTCAGATACGCAGTATTTT.

This clonotype was counted only a few times. J is TRBJ2-5 and V is TRBV6-6; either TRBD1 or TRBD2 may fit D (6 bases each). CDR1 MNHNY and CDR2 SVGAGI come from the germline V gene (reference sequence). The V and J ends lost 1 base and 7 bases respectively, with 16 bases between them. There are 15 residues in the CDR3. Here the CDR3 reads CASSYWDWDIGTQYF. The CDR3 coding sequence is TGTGCCAGCAGTTACTGGGACTGGGACATTGGGACCCAGTACTTC.

This clonotype has ten or more counts. The chain joins TRBV28 to TRBJ2-7; D remains ambiguous. The CDR3 contains 14 residues. CDR1 is MDHEN, CDR2 SYDVKM, per germline. The V end was cut by 7 bases, the J end by 2 bases, with 15 bases between. The CDR3 DNA sequence: TGTGCCAGCAACCCCCTGGGGTACACCTACGAGCAGTACTTC. Translating it yields CASNPLGYTYEQYF.

The table lists this clonotype with many counts. The rearrangement links TRBV28 to TRBJ2-5; the match to TRBD2 covers 7 bases. After removal of 10 bases from V and 3 bases from J, the junction contained 11 bases not matched to a gene. The germline gives CDR1 MDHEN, CDR2 SYDVKM. The CDR3 is made up of 14 amino acids. The CDR3 DNA sequence: TGTGCCACTCAGGACTACGGGAGGAAAGAGACCCAGTACTTC. Translated: CATQDYGRKETQYF.